Below, 25 T cell receptor beta chains from the same sample are listed, as sequenced in a study of blood T cell repertoires in COVID-19 (dated by TCRdb to 2020 to 2021). Libraries were built with the immunoSEQ multiplex PCR assay. Held by TCRdb, this immuneACCESS table contains in-frame sequences only and omits some clones. Under half of the omission traces to an unresolved V gene where checked; the cause of the rest is unknown. In this sample the table shows roughly 200,000 clones, approximately 86% of which occur a single time. The ten top clones hold 4.5% to 5.5% of the sample. The specimen sequenced was PBMCs or T cells enriched from blood (not recorded which). These receptors were obtained from a woman younger than 45 who had been exposed to COVID-19.

This chain links TRBV5-1 with TRBJ1-2; D call uncertain. CDR1 SGHRS and CDR2 YFSETQ come from the germline V gene. V gave up 7 bases and J gave up 14 bases, with 33 bases separating them. The CDR3 extends over 16 amino acids. Here the CDR3 reads CASRSASRAATLGETF. For the CDR3, the DNA is TGCGCCAGCCGGTCCGCCAGCCGGGCTGCGACCCTTGGGGAGACCTTC.

The count of this clone is one. The chain joins TRBV7-2 to TRBJ1-2; 7 positions match TRBD1. Germline V gives CDR1 SGHTA, CDR2 FQGNSA. The length of the CDR3 is 16 residues. V shed 5 bases and J 6 bases; nucleotides not matched to a gene: 15. CDR3 DNA: TGTGCCAGCAGCCCCAGGGGGGTCCGGGACGCCCATGGCTACACCTTC. Protein sequence: CASSPRGVRDAHGYTF.

The V call is TRBV19, the J call TRBJ1-1; the D gene is possibly TRBD1 (6 bases). Trimming removed 2 bases from V and 8 bases from J, with 12 bases in between. This CDR3 is 13 amino acids long. Looked up from germline, CDR1 is LNHDA and CDR2 is SQIVND (reference sequence). The CDR3 sequence is CASSIITGPEAFF. CDR3 sequence (DNA): TGTGCCAGTAGTATAATCACAGGGCCCGAAGCTTTCTTT.

The V and J genes are TRBV11-3 and TRBJ2-3, with TRBD1 matching 8 bases. The CDR3 covers 17 residues. The germline V gene encodes CDR1 SGHNT and CDR2 YENEEA. Germline trimming cut 0 bases from V and 1 base from J; bases unmatched to any gene: 6. The CDR3 spells CASSLDGRGLGTDTQYF. In nucleotides, the CDR3 is TGTGCCAGCAGCTTAGATGGCAGGGGGCTCGGCACAGATACGCAGTATTTT.

The chain links TRBV5-4 to TRBJ2-7; TRBD2 might be the D (6 bases). Trimming took off 0 bases at V and 6 bases at J, with 10 bases between the two ends. Germline values: CDR1 SGHNT, CDR2 YYREEE (reference sequence). This CDR3 contains 13 residues. In DNA, the CDR3 is TGTGCCAGCAGCTTGGTGGAGGGAAGCGAGCAGTACTTC. Translation gives CASSLVEGSEQYF. Drawing the rest from reference TRBV5-4 and TRBJ2-7, the complete variable domain is ETGVTQSPTHLIKTRGQQVTLRCSSQSGHNTVSWYQQALGQGPQFIFQYYREEENGRGNFPPRFSGLQFPNYSSELNVNALELDDSALYLCASSLVEGSEQYFGPGTRLTVT.

The chain combines TRBV5-5 with TRBJ2-2, with 8 bases identical to TRBD1. V was clipped by 4 bases and J by 2 bases; unmatched bases: 7. The CDR3 is made up of 16 amino acids. Per the germline V gene, CDR1 is SGHKS and CDR2 is YYEKEE (reference sequence). The CDR3 nucleotides are TGTGCCAGCAGCCCTTTGACAGGGGCTAACACCGGGGAGCTGTTTTTT. The encoded protein is CASSPLTGANTGELFF.

This clone has a single count. The V call is TRBV11-2, the J call TRBJ1-2, with D unclear. Trimming left V 2 bases short and J 0 bases short, with 10 bases between. Germline loops: CDR1 SGHAT, CDR2 FQNNGV. CDR3 size: 15 residues. This chain's CDR3 is CASSLTREANYGYTF. Here the CDR3 DNA reads TGTGCCAGCAGCTTAACGCGGGAGGCTAACTATGGCTACACCTTC.

The rearrangement links TRBV2 to TRBJ1-2, with TRBD1 matching over 9 bases. This CDR3 is 13 amino acids long. Per germline, CDR1 SNHLY and CDR2 FYNNEI. Unmatched junction bases numbered 6, after V lost 7 bases and J lost 6 bases. The chain's CDR3 is CASTLDRGNGYTF. In nucleotides, the CDR3 is TGTGCCAGCACTCTAGACAGGGGGAATGGCTACACCTTC.

V and J are TRBV11-3 and TRBJ2-6, with D possibly matching TRBD2 (6 bases). This CDR3 comprises 20 residues. Germline V gene sequence: CDR1 SGHNT, CDR2 YENEEA. Trimming pared 1 base from V and 0 bases from J, leaving 19 bases between. The CDR3 coding sequence is TGTGCCAGCAGCTTAGGGGGGTGGGGAGGCTCACGCTCTGGGGCCAACGTCCTGACTTTC. Translation gives CASSLGGWGGSRSGANVLTF.

The chain has TRBV19 and TRBJ2-3, with a weak D call TRBD2 (7 bases). The CDR3 totals 14 residues. V lost 6 bases to trimming and J lost 2 bases, with 12 bases between them. CDR1 is LNHDA, CDR2 SQIVND, per germline (reference sequence). CDR3 sequence: CASSAGADTDTQYF. DNA for the CDR3: TGTGCCAGTAGCGCGGGGGCGGACACAGATACGCAGTATTTT.

The chain carries TRBV10-3 and TRBJ2-7, with a possible D match to TRBD2 (5 bases). The germline V and J ends were trimmed by 6 bases and 0 bases, with 15 bases remaining between them. From germline, CDR1 is ENHRY and CDR2 SYGVKD. CDR3 length equals 15 residues. This chain's CDR3 is CAISASSGSSYEQYF. CDR3 nucleotides: TGTGCCATCAGCGCTTCGTCGGGGAGCTCCTACGAGCAGTACTTC.

This rearrangement joins TRBV7-9 to TRBJ1-2; the match to TRBD1 covers 8 bases. This CDR3 region has 14 residues. CDR1 and CDR2 from the germline V gene are SEHNR and FQNEAQ (reference sequence). V lost 5 bases, J lost 5 bases, and 7 bases stayed unmatched. CDR3 sequence reads: CASSPMGQVYGYTF. CDR3 bases: TGTGCCAGCAGCCCTATGGGACAGGTGTATGGCTACACCTTC.

J is TRBJ2-1 and V is TRBV7-3, with TRBD2 matching 8 bases. Unmatched junction bases numbered 6, after V lost 1 base and J lost 1 base. In germline, CDR1 is SGHTA, CDR2 FQGTGA. The CDR3 consists of 17 residues. The CDR3 loop is CASSLRAGAGSYNEQFF. CDR3 DNA: TGTGCCAGCAGCTTAAGAGCGGGGGCAGGGTCCTACAATGAGCAGTTCTTC. The whole variable domain, filled in from reference TRBV7-3 and TRBJ2-1, reads GAGVSQTPSNKVTEKGKYVELRCDPISGHTALYWYRQSLGQGPEFLIYFQGTGAADDSGLPNDRFFAVRPEGSVSTLKIQRTERGDSAVYLCASSLRAGAGSYNEQFFGPGTRLTVL.

This chain connects TRBV6-5 to TRBJ1-5; D gene ambiguous. CDR1 and CDR2 (germline): MNHEY, SVGAGI. The CDR3 is 13 residues long. Trimming stripped 4 bases from V and 2 bases from J, with 6 bases between. The CDR3 DNA follows: TGTGCCAGCAGTTGGGGAGGCAATCAGCCCCAGCATTTT. Residues: CASSWGGNQPQHF.

V is TRBV7-8 and J is TRBJ1-5, with a possible D match to TRBD1 (5 bases). The CDR3 is 15 amino acids. V was clipped by 6 bases and J by 2 bases, with 14 bases between them. Germline-derived CDR1 and CDR2 are SGHVS and FQNEAQ. In DNA form, the CDR3 reads TGTGCCAGCAGTTCAAGCAGGGTTGGCAATCAGCCCCAGCATTTT. Translated, it gives CASSSSRVGNQPQHF.

V and J are TRBV11-2 and TRBJ1-6; 8 bases agree with TRBD1. The CDR3 spans 15 residues. J was trimmed by 8 bases and V by 6 bases; bases with no gene match: 9. Germline V lookup: CDR1 SGHAT, CDR2 FQNNGV. CDR3 sequence: CASRRPGGRDSPLHF. Here the CDR3 DNA reads TGTGCCAGCAGACGACCAGGGGGCCGGGATTCACCCCTCCACTTT. The full variable domain, in which reference TRBV11-2 and TRBJ1-6 provide the parts outside the CDR3, is EAGVAQSPRYKIIEKRQSVAFWCNPISGHATLYWYQQILGQGPKLLIQFQNNGVVDDSQLPKDRFSAERLKGVDSTLKIQPAKLEDSAVYLCASRRPGGRDSPLHFGNGTRLTVT.

The chain employs TRBV29-1 and TRBJ2-2, with 7 nucleotides matching TRBD1. Germline CDR1 is SQVTM and CDR2 is ANQGSEA. The CDR3 runs 13 residues. The trim removed 6 bases at V and 5 bases at J, leaving 6 bases unmatched. CDR3 nucleotide sequence: TGCAGCGTCTGGGACAGTCGGACCGGGGAGCTGTTTTTT. Its protein product is CSVWDSRTGELFF.

The rearrangement links TRBV2 to TRBJ2-3, with 14 bases matching TRBD2. The CDR3 has 15 residues. J gave up 6 bases and V 4 bases, and 3 bases lay outside the gene matches. Per the germline V gene, CDR1 is SNHLY and CDR2 is FYNNEI. For the CDR3, the DNA is TGTGCCAGCAGTGGACTAGCGGGGGGGCTGGATACGCAGTATTTT. It is translated as CASSGLAGGLDTQYF.

This chain connects TRBV9 to TRBJ1-6, with D perhaps matching TRBD1 (5 bases). The V gene lost 0 bases and the J gene lost 8 bases, with 24 bases spanning the gap. Germline-derived CDR1 and CDR2 are SGDLS and YYNGEE. This CDR3 spans 19 amino acids. The CDR3 DNA follows: TGTGCCAGCAGCGTAGACTCGGGCGCGGGGGGTTCATTCGATTCACCCCTCCACTTT. Its protein product is CASSVDSGAGGSFDSPLHF.

This clone appeared a single time. The J gene is TRBJ2-7, the V gene TRBV7-2, with 7 bases identical to TRBD2. The germline V gene encodes CDR1 SGHTA and CDR2 FQGNSA. This CDR3 is built from 16 residues. V dropped 0 bases and J dropped 0; count of bases not matched to a gene: 5. CDR3 amino acids: CASSLAGGGSSYEQYF. The CDR3 DNA reads TGTGCCAGCAGCTTAGCTGGCGGGGGAAGCTCCTACGAGCAGTACTTC. Supplemented by reference TRBV7-2 and TRBJ2-7, the full variable domain reads GAGVSQSPSNKVTEKGKDVELRCDPISGHTALYWYRQSLGQGLEFLIYFQGNSAPDKSGLPSDRFSAERTGGSVSTLTIQRTQQEDSAVYLCASSLAGGGSSYEQYFGPGTRLTVT.

V is TRBV7-2 and J is TRBJ2-5, with 9 positions matching TRBD2. J gave up 2 bases and V 4 bases, and 5 bases lay outside the gene matches. Looked up from germline, CDR1 is SGHTA and CDR2 is FQGNSA. The CDR3 length is 15 residues. The CDR3 here is CASSSVAGAQETQYF. The CDR3 region has the DNA TGTGCCAGCAGCTCGGTAGCGGGGGCACAAGAGACCCAGTACTTC.

The chain links TRBV14 to TRBJ2-6; D call uncertain. Per germline, CDR1 SGHDN and CDR2 FVKESK. The CDR3 totals 17 residues. V was clipped by 0 bases and J by 0 bases, with 9 bases between them. CDR3 nucleotide sequence: TGTGCCAGCAGCCAAGATGGCCCCCCCTCTGGGGCCAACGTCCTGACTTTC. This gives the protein CASSQDGPPSGANVLTF.

J is TRBJ2-7 and V is TRBV24-1, with D perhaps matching TRBD1 (5 bases). V lost 2 bases to trimming and J lost 5 bases, with 6 bases between them. CDR1 is KGHDR and CDR2 is SFDVKD in the germline V gene. The CDR3 loop spans 12 amino acids. Written as DNA, the CDR3 is TGTGCCACCAGTGATTACAGGAACGAGCAGTACTTC. Its translation: CATSDYRNEQYF.

CDR3 protein: CAWSALSSGANVLTF. As DNA, the CDR3 is TGTGCCTGGAGTGCGCTGAGCTCTGGGGCCAACGTCCTGACTTTC. The chain is built from TRBV30 and TRBJ2-6, with no clear D. This CDR3 is 15 amino acids long. Germline V gives CDR1 GTSNPN, CDR2 SVGIG (reference sequence). V was cut by 1 base and J by 0 bases, with 7 bases left in between. Full variable domain (rest looked up from reference TRBV30 and TRBJ2-6): SQTIHQWPATLVQPVGSPLSLECTVEGTSNPNLYWYRQAAGRGLQLLFYSVGIGQISSEVPQNLSASRPQDRQFILSSKKLLLSDSGFYLCAWSALSSGANVLTFGAGSRLTVL.

This chain uses TRBV5-1 with TRBJ1-4; D is possibly TRBD1 (6 bases). The CDR3 runs to 16 residues. The germline V gene encodes CDR1 SGHRS and CDR2 YFSETQ. Trimming took 3 bases from V and 6 from J, leaving 18 bases between them. CDR3 region: CASSSTLQGGHEKLFF. DNA of the CDR3: TGCGCCAGCAGCTCCACCTTACAGGGCGGGCATGAAAAACTGTTTTTT.